This T cell receptor (beta chain) comes out of a study of shared clonotypes between healthy human individuals. The CDR3 loop spans 12 amino acids. The germline CDR1 and CDR2 sequences are SQVTM and ANQGSEA. V dropped 4 bases and J dropped 5 bases, with 11 bases sitting between them. This table comes from immunoSEQ multiplex PCR, and its TCRdb copy is limited to in-frame clones, with some not included. This sample has more than 2 million clones; 95% occur once, and the top ten carry approximately 0.13%. This chain joins TRBV29-1 and TRBJ2-5; possibly TRBD2 for D (5 bases). Sequencing used naive CD4+ T cells sorted from blood. The subset was: CD45RA+ positively selected. The source of this sequence is a man between 18 and 29 years old in good health. CDR3: CSVARGTETQYF. As DNA, the CDR3 is TGCAGCGTTGCACGGGGTACCGAGACCCAGTACTTC.